This TCR beta chain appears in the sequencing data of a study of T cell responses to AZD1222 COVID-19 vaccine. TCRdb's copy holds only in-frame clones and misses some; the assay was immunoSEQ multiplex PCR. The sample consists of roughly 50,000 clones, approximately 88% of them appearing once. CDR3 length: 15 amino acids. Germline V gene sequence: CDR1 MGHRA, CDR2 YSYEKL. The J segment lost 0 bases and the V segment lost 3 bases, leaving 2 bases of the junction unmatched. The V gene is TRBV4-1, the J gene TRBJ2-7, with 10 bases identical to TRBD2. This specimen was peripheral blood, taken 28 days after the second AZD1222 dose. The clonotype was recovered from an adult who received the AZD1222 COVID-19 vaccine. The CDR3, as DNA: TGCGCCAGCAGCCAGTGGACTAGCGGCTCCTACGAGCAGTACTTC. Protein sequence: CASSQWTSGSYEQYF.